Each of the 13 T cell receptor beta chains below was sequenced from the same sample in a study of OX40 agonist ivuxolimab in advanced cancers. Generated by immunoSEQ multiplex PCR, the TCRdb table keeps only in-frame clones and is missing some. The data contain about 90,000 clones, 85% to 90% of them singletons. The input for sequencing was CD4+ or CD8+ T cells sorted from blood, taken in a trial of the OX40 agonist ivuxolimab. These receptor sequences come from an adult with an advanced solid tumor such as melanoma, head and neck, liver or kidney cancer.

The chain has TRBV10-2 and TRBJ2-7, with D perhaps TRBD1 (6 bases). The CDR3 covers 13 residues. V was cut by 5 bases and J by 1 base, with 9 bases left in between. Germline V lookup: CDR1 WSHSY, CDR2 SAAADI. Here the CDR3 reads CASSRQGSYEQYF. CDR3 DNA: TGCGCCAGCAGTAGGCAGGGGTCCTACGAGCAGTACTTC.

This chain's CDR3 is CASSYDSSGAYEQYF. CDR3 DNA: TGTGCCAGCAGTTACGACTCTAGCGGTGCCTACGAGCAGTACTTC. This chain uses TRBV6-5 with TRBJ2-7; TRBD2 matches 7 bases. Germline trimming cut 2 bases from V and 2 bases from J; bases unmatched to any gene: 6. CDR3 length equals 15 residues. Germline CDR1 and CDR2: MNHEY and SVGAGI.

The chain has TRBV30 and TRBJ1-5; no reliable D call. Trimming took 0 bases from V and 5 from J, leaving 8 bases between them. This CDR3 region has 13 residues. From germline, CDR1 is GTSNPN and CDR2 SVGIG (reference sequence). CDR3 in DNA: TGTGCCTGGAGTGTACGTGGGTATCAGCCCCAGCATTTT. The encoded protein is CAWSVRGYQPQHF.

The CDR3 is CASSIEGSEQFF. The CDR3 coding sequence is TGTGCCAGTAGTATAGAGGGGAGTGAGCAGTTCTTC. This chain links TRBV19 with TRBJ2-1, with D possibly matching TRBD2 (5 bases). The V end lost 0 bases, the J end lost 9 bases, and 6 bases lay between the germline ends. Germline CDR1 and CDR2: LNHDA and SQIVND (reference sequence). This CDR3 contains 12 residues.

This clone was seen a single time. The chain employs TRBV12-5 and TRBJ2-3; D is undetermined. V dropped 2 bases and J dropped 4 bases, with 7 bases sitting between them. The length of the CDR3 is 13 residues. Germline values: CDR1 LGHNT, CDR2 FRNRAP. CDR3 DNA sequence: TGTGCTAGTGGTTTGTTTAACGCAGATACGCAGTATTTT. As protein: CASGLFNADTQYF.

The chain recombines TRBV25-1 with TRBJ2-5; 10 bases line up with TRBD2. V lost 5 bases to trimming and J lost 4 bases; unmatched junction nucleotides: 4. The V gene's germline CDR1 is MGHDK and CDR2 SYGVNS. There are 14 residues in the CDR3. The CDR3 reads CASSLAGVVETQYF. For the CDR3, the DNA is TGTGCCAGCAGTCTAGCGGGAGTCGTAGAGACCCAGTACTTC.

The sample holds one count of this clone. This chain joins TRBV7-6 and TRBJ2-7; 7 nucleotides agree with TRBD1. The CDR3 contains 14 residues. V trimming: 8 bases; J trimming: 2 bases; junction bases outside the gene matches: 9. Per the germline V gene, CDR1 is SGHVS and CDR2 is FNYEAQ. CDR3 sequence (DNA): TGTGCCAGCGATTCAGGGGGTGGGGCCTACGAGCAGTACTTC. Translation: CASDSGGGAYEQYF.

This clone has only one observation. V and J are TRBV2 and TRBJ1-5; a weak D match, TRBD1 (5 bases). V was cut by 6 bases and J by 0 bases, with 15 bases left in between. The CDR3 totals 16 residues. Germline V gene lookup returns CDR1 SNHLY and CDR2 FYNNEI. As DNA, the CDR3 is TGTGCCAGCAGAAGGGGCAGCGGTTCTAGCAATCAGCCCCAGCATTTT. It specifies CASRRGSGSSNQPQHF.

The chain has TRBV28 and TRBJ1-5; D unclear. V dropped 4 bases and J dropped 0 bases, with 7 bases sitting between them. This CDR3 is built from 14 residues. Germline loops: CDR1 MDHEN, CDR2 SYDVKM. The CDR3 protein is CASSSGTSNQPQHF. CDR3 bases: TGTGCCAGCAGTTCAGGTACTAGCAATCAGCCCCAGCATTTT.

This clone was seen only a few times. This sequence joins TRBV28 and TRBJ1-2; D gene uncertain. CDR3 length: 14 amino acids. V shed 7 bases and J shed 3 bases, with 15 bases lying between them. CDR1 is MDHEN and CDR2 is SYDVKM in the germline V gene. The DNA of the CDR3 is TGTGCCAGCACTCTACCTGGGGATTACTATGGCTACACCTTC. Protein: CASTLPGDYYGYTF.

The J gene is TRBJ2-7, the V gene TRBV30; D is perhaps TRBD1 or TRBD2 (5 bases each). CDR1 is GTSNPN, CDR2 SVGIG, per germline (reference sequence). The length of the CDR3 is 15 residues. Trimming shortened V by 0 bases and J by 0 bases, and 12 bases separated the two germline ends. CDR3 loop: CAWSVRDPSSYEQYF. CDR3 nucleotide sequence: TGTGCCTGGAGTGTACGGGACCCGAGCTCCTACGAGCAGTACTTC.

The chain couples TRBV27 to TRBJ1-5; D not certain. Germline lookup yields CDR1 MNHEY and CDR2 SMNVEV (reference sequence). The CDR3 has 13 amino acids. V shed 3 bases and J shed 3 bases, with 6 bases lying between them. CDR3 nucleotide sequence: TGTGCCAGCAGTTTTGGCCCCAATCAGCCCCAGCATTTT. It is translated as CASSFGPNQPQHF.

The chain combines TRBV18 with TRBJ2-1, with 11 bases that match TRBD2. CDR1 is KGHSH and CDR2 is LQKENI in the germline V gene. V was clipped by 5 bases and J by 7 bases; unmatched bases: 7. CDR3 length: 15 amino acids. The CDR3 nucleotides are TGTGCCAGCTCATCGGGACTAGCGGAGGGGAATGAGCAGTTCTTC. Protein product: CASSSGLAEGNEQFF.